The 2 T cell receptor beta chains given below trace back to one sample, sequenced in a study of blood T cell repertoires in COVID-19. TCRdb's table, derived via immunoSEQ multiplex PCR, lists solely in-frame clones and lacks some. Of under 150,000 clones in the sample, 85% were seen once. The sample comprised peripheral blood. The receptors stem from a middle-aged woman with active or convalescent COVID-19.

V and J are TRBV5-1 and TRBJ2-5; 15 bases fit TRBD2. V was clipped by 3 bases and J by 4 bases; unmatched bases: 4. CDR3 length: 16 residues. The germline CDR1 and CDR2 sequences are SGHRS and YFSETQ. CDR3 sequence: CASSSWTSGGVETQYF. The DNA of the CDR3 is TGCGCCAGCAGCTCCTGGACTAGCGGGGGGGTAGAGACCCAGTACTTC. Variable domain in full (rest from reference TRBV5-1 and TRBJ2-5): KAGVTQTPRYLIKTRGQQVTLSCSPISGHRSVSWYQQTPGQGLQFLFEYFSETQRNKGNFPGRFSGRQFSNSRSEMNVSTLELGDSALYLCASSSWTSGGVETQYFGPGTRLLVL.

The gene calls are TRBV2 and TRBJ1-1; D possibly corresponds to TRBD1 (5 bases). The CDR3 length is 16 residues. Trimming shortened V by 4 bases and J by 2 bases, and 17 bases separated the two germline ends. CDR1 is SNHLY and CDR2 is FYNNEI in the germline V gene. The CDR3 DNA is TGTGCCAGCAGTGCCCGCCTTACGGGGGTTAACACTGAAGCTTTCTTT. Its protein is CASSARLTGVNTEAFF. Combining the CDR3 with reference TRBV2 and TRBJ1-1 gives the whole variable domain EPEVTQTPSHQVTQMGQEVILRCVPISNHLYFYWYRQILGQKVEFLVSFYNNEISEKSEIFDDQFSVERPDGSNFTLKIRSTKLEDSAMYFCASSARLTGVNTEAFFGQGTRLTVV.